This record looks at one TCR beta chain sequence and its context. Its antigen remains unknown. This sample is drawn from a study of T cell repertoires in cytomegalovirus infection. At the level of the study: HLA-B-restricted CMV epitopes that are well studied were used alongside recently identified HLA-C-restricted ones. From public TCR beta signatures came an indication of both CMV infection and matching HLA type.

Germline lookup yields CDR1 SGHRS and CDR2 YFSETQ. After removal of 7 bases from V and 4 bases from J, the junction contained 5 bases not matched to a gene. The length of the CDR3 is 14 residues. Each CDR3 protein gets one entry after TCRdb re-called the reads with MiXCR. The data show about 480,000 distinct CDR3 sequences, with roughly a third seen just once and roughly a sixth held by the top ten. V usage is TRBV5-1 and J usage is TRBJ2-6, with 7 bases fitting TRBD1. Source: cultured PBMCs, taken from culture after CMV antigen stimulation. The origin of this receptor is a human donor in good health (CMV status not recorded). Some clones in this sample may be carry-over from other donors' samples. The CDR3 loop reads CASCKGAGANVLTF. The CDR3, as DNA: TGCGCCAGCTGCAAGGGGGCCGGGGCCAACGTCCTGACTTTC.